There are a few counts of the clone carrying this T cell receptor beta chain. What it binds is unknown. The PCR employed 60 Vbeta primers together with 13 Jbeta primers. Sequenced by immunoSEQ multiplex PCR; TCRdb stores in-frame clones only, minus some. The table lists 180,000 or so clones, under 85% of them singletons. These data belong to a study of cytomegalovirus exposure and HLA in healthy donors. General study results and limits: Earlier analysis looked at TCR beta V segments, and most were productive about 90% or about 30% of the time. Later analysis suggested links between common viral pathogens and several top significant clusters.

The J segment lost 0 bases and the V segment lost 1 base, leaving 4 bases of the junction unmatched. The CDR3 has 16 residues. Per germline, CDR1 SGHTA and CDR2 FQGNSA. This cohort consisted of healthy bone marrow donors. The study sampled nominally healthy donors, though unrecorded immune exposures were likely. This chain uses TRBV7-2 with TRBJ2-7, with TRBD2 matching 9 bases. Sequences were obtained from PBMCs. This clonotype was obtained from a male donor in good health and CMV-seronegative. CDR3 protein: CASSLGISGSSYEQYF. The CDR3 region has the DNA TGTGCCAGCAGCTTAGGGATTAGCGGGAGCTCCTACGAGCAGTACTTC. Together with reference TRBV7-2 and TRBJ2-7, the CDR3 gives the full variable domain: GAGVSQSPSNKVTEKGKDVELRCDPISGHTALYWYRQSLGQGLEFLIYFQGNSAPDKSGLPSDRFSAERTGGSVSTLTIQRTQQEDSAVYLCASSLGISGSSYEQYFGPGTRLTVT.